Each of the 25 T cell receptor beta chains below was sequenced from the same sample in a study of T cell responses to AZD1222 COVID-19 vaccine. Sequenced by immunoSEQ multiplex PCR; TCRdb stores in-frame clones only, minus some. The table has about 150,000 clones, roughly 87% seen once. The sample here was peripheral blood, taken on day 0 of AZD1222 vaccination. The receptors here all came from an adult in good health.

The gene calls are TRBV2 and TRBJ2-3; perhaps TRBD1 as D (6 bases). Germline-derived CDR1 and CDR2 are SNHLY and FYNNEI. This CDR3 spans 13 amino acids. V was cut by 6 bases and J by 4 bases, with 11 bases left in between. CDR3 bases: TGTGCCAGCAGCAAACAGGGCGCAGATACGCAGTATTTT. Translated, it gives CASSKQGADTQYF.

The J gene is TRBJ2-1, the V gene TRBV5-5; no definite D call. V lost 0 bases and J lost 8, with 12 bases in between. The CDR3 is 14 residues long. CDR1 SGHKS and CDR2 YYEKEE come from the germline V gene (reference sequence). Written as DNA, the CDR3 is TGTGCCAGCAGCTTGGGCCCCATTAGGGATGAGCAGTTCTTC. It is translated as CASSLGPIRDEQFF.

This CDR3 reads CASRSSGRPYEQYF. The DNA of the CDR3 is TGTGCCAGCCGGTCTAGCGGGAGGCCGTACGAGCAGTACTTC. This chain connects TRBV28 to TRBJ2-5; 11 nucleotides match TRBD2. The J call is in doubt because the DNA end fits TRBJ2-7 better. The CDR3 has 14 amino acids. Germline CDR1 reads MDHEN; CDR2 reads SYDVKM.

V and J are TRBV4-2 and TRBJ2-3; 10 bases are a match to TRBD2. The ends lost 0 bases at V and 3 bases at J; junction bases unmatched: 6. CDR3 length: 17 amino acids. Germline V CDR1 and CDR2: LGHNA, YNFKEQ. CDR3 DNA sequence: TGTGCCAGCAGCCAAGACCCTAGCGGGAGTGGGACAGATACGCAGTATTTT. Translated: CASSQDPSGSGTDTQYF.

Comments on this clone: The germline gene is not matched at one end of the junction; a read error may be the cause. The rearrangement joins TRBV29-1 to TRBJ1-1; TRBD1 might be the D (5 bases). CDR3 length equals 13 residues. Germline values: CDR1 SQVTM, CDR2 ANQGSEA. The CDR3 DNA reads TGCAGCGTTGAAGGAGCCGGGACTAGATTTTCCCTGTTT. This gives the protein CSVEGAGTRFSLF.

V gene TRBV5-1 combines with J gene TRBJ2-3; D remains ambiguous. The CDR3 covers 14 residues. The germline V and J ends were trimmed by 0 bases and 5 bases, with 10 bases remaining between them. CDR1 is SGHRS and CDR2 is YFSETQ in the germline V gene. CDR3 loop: CASSLEVAVDTQYF. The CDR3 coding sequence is TGCGCCAGCAGCTTGGAGGTAGCTGTAGATACGCAGTATTTT.

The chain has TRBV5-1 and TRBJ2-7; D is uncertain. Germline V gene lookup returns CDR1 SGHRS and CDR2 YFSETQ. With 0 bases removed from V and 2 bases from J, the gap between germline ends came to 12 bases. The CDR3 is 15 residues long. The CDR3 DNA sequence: TGCGCCAGCAGCTTGGCCATCGACGGGCCCTACGAGCAGTACTTC. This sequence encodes CASSLAIDGPYEQYF.

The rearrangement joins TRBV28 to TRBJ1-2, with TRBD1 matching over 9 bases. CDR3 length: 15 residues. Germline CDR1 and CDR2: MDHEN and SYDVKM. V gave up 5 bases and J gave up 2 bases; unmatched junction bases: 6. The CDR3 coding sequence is TGTGCCAGCAGTAAAACCGGGACAGGGAACTATGGCTACACCTTC. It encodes CASSKTGTGNYGYTF.

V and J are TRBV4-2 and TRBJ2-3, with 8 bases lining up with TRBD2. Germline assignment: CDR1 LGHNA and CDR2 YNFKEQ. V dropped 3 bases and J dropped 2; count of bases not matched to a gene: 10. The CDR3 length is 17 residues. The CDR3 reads CASSQTGGSPYTDTQYF. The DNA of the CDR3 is TGTGCCAGCAGCCAGACGGGAGGGAGCCCCTACACAGATACGCAGTATTTT.

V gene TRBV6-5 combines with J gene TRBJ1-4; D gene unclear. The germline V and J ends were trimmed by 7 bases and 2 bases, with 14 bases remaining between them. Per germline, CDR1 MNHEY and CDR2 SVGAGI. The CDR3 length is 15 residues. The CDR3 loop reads CASTDRQATNEKLFF. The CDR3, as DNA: TGTGCCAGCACCGACCGGCAGGCGACTAATGAAAAACTGTTTTTT.

CDR3 amino acids: CASSLDKRSLSYEQYF. As DNA, the CDR3 is TGTGCCAGCAGCTTAGACAAGCGGAGCCTCTCCTACGAGCAGTACTTC. V is TRBV7-6 and J is TRBJ2-7, with D possibly being TRBD2 (5 bases). V was trimmed by 1 base and J by 0 bases, leaving 13 bases between them. Germline CDR1 is SGHVS and CDR2 is FNYEAQ. The CDR3 length is 16 residues.

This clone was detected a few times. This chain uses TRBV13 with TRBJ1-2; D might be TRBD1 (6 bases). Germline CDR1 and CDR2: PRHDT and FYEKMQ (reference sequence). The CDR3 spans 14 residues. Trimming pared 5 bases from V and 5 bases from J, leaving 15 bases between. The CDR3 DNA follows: TGTGCCAGCAGCGGGGGAGGGGGGCTGTATGGCTACACCTTC. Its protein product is CASSGGGGLYGYTF. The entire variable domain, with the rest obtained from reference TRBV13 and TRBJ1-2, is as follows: AAGVIQSPRHLIKEKRETATLKCYPIPRHDTVYWYQQGPGQDPQFLISFYEKMQSDKGSIPDRFSAQQFSDYHSELNMSSLELGDSALYFCASSGGGGLYGYTFGSGTRLTVV.

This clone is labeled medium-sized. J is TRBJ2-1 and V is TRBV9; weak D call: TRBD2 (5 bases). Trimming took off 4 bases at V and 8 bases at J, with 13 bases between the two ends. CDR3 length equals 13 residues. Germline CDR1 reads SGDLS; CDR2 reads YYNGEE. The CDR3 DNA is TGTGCCAGCAGCCCACATGAGGGCGATGAGCAGTTCTTC. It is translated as CASSPHEGDEQFF.

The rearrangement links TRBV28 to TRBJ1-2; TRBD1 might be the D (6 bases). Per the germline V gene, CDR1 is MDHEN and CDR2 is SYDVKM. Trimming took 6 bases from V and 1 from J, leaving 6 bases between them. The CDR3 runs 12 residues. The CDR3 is CASRGGNYGYTF. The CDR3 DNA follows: TGTGCCAGCAGAGGGGGTAACTATGGCTACACCTTC.

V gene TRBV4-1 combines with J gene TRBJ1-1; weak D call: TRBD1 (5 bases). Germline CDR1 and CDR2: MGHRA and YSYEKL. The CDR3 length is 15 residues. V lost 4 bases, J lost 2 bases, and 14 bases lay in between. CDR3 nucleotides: TGCGCCAGCAGCCGCGGAAACGGGGGAAACACTGAAGCTTTCTTT. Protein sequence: CASSRGNGGNTEAFF.

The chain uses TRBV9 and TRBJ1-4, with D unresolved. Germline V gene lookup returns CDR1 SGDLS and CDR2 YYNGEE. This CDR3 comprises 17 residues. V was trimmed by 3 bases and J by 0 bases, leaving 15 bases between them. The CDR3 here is CASSDPTFGPTNEKLFF. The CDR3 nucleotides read TGTGCCAGCAGCGACCCGACTTTCGGTCCAACTAATGAAAAACTGTTTTTT.

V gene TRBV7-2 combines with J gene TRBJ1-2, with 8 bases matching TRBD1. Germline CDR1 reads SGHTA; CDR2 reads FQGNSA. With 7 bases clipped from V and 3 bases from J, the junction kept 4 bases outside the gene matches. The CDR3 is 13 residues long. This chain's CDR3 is CASNRQGYYGYTF. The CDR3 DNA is TGTGCCAGCAACAGACAGGGGTACTATGGCTACACCTTC.

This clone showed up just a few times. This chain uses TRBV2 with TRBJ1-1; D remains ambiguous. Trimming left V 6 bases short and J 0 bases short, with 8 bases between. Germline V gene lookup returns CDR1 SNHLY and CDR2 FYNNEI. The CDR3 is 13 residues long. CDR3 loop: CASRSRMNTEAFF. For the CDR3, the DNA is TGTGCCAGCAGATCAAGGATGAACACTGAAGCTTTCTTT.

CDR3 in amino acids: CASSPSPLNIQYF. The DNA of the CDR3 is TGTGCCAGCAGCCCCTCGCCCTTAAACATTCAGTACTTC. This chain links TRBV11-2 with TRBJ2-4; D is uncertain. The V gene's germline CDR1 is SGHAT and CDR2 FQNNGV. This CDR3 has 13 residues. V was trimmed by 5 bases and J by 6 bases, leaving 11 bases between them. Complete variable domain (other parts from reference TRBV11-2 and TRBJ2-4): EAGVAQSPRYKIIEKRQSVAFWCNPISGHATLYWYQQILGQGPKLLIQFQNNGVVDDSQLPKDRFSAERLKGVDSTLKIQPAKLEDSAVYLCASSPSPLNIQYFGAGTRLSVL.

In DNA form, the CDR3 reads TGTGCCAGCAGTTGGGGAAGGGTCGCTGGAAACACCATATATTTT. Residues: CASSWGRVAGNTIYF. The gene calls are TRBV28 and TRBJ1-3; no reliable D call. CDR3 length equals 15 residues. Germline-derived CDR1 and CDR2 are MDHEN and SYDVKM. V lost 4 bases to trimming and J lost 2 bases, with 12 bases between them.

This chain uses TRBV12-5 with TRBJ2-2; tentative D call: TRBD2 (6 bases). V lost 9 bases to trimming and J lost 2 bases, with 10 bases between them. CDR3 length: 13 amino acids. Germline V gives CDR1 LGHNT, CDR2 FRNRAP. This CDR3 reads CASGTHNTGELFF. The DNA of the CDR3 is TGTGCTAGCGGGACTCATAACACCGGGGAGCTGTTTTTT. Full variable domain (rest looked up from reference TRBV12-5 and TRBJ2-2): DARVTQTPRHKVTEMGQEVTMRCQPILGHNTVFWYRQTMMQGLELLAYFRNRAPLDDSGMPKDRFSAEMPDATLATLKIQPSEPRDSAVYFCASGTHNTGELFFGEGSRLTVL.

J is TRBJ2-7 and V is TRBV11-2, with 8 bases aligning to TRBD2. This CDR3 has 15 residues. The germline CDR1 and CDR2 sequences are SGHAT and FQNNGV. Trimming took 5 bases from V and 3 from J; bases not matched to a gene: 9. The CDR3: CASSSLSGSNYEQYF. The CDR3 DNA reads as TGTGCCAGCAGCAGTTTAAGCGGGAGTAACTACGAGCAGTACTTC.

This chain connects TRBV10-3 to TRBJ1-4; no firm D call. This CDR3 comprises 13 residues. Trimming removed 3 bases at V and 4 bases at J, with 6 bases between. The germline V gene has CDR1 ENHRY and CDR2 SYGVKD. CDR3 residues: CAISDTGNEKLFF. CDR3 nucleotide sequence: TGTGCCATCAGTGACACCGGTAATGAAAAACTGTTTTTT.

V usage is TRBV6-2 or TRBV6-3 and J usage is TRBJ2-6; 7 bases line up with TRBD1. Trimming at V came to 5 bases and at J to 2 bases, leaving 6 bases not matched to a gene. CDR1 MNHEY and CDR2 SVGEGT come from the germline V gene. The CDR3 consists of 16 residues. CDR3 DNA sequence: TGTGCCAGCAGTAAAACTGGACAGGCTGGGGCCAACGTCCTGACTTTC. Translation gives CASSKTGQAGANVLTF.

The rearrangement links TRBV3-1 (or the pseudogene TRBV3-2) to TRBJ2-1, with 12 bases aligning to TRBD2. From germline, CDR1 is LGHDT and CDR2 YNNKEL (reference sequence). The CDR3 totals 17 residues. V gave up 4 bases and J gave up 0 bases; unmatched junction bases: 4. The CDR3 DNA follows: TGTGCCAGCAGCCGGACTAGCGGGATCAGCTCCTACAATGAGCAGTTCTTC. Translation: CASSRTSGISSYNEQFF.